A single sample is the source of the 24 T cell receptor beta chains below, sequenced in a study of shared clonotypes between healthy human individuals. Sequencing used immunoSEQ multiplex PCR; TCRdb keeps in-frame clones, though not all of them. The data show approximately 740,000 clones, with about 91% seen just once and approximately 25% held by the top ten. Naive CD8 cells, CD45RO-negative and positively selected for CCR7, excluded terminally differentiated effector memory CD45RA+ cells. Specimen: naive CD8+ T cells sorted from blood. These receptors came from a man aged 30 to 45 in good health.

The chain carries TRBV4-1 and TRBJ2-1; tentatively, D is TRBD2 (5 bases). The CDR3 has 20 amino acids. The V gene lost 6 bases and the J gene lost 0 bases, with 27 bases spanning the gap. Germline V gives CDR1 MGHRA, CDR2 YSYEKL. In DNA form, the CDR3 reads TGCGCCAGCAGGTATTCCTTTAAAAGCGGAACCATCCGCTCCTACAATGAGCAGTTCTTC. Translated: CASRYSFKSGTIRSYNEQFF.

The chain is built from TRBV11-1 and TRBJ2-1; TRBD2 matches at 8 bases. This CDR3 has 18 residues. V lost 6 bases to trimming and J lost 0 bases; unmatched junction nucleotides: 13. The V gene's germline CDR1 is SGHAT and CDR2 FQDESV (reference sequence). CDR3 residues: CASREGLVGESSYNEQFF. The CDR3 DNA follows: TGTGCCAGCAGAGAGGGACTAGTAGGGGAGAGCTCCTACAATGAGCAGTTCTTC.

The count of this clone is one. The same CDR3 also results from other DNA sequences found in this sample. This chain links TRBV29-1 with TRBJ2-7, with TRBD2 as a possible D gene (6 bases). V lost 6 bases and J 1 base, leaving 13 bases between the germline ends. The CDR3 has 13 residues. The germline gives CDR1 SQVTM, CDR2 ANQGSEA. The CDR3: CSVDSGTSYEQYF. Written as DNA, the CDR3 is TGCAGCGTGGATTCCGGGACTTCCTACGAGCAGTACTTC.

J is TRBJ2-7 and V is TRBV7-6, with D possibly TRBD2 on 6 matching bases. The V end was cut by 4 bases, the J end by 6 bases, with 19 bases between. CDR1 and CDR2 (germline): SGHVS, FNYEAQ. The CDR3 loop spans 15 amino acids. CDR3 sequence (DNA): TGTGCCAGCAGCTCACTCATAGGAGGGGTCGGCGAGCAGTACTTC. As protein: CASSSLIGGVGEQYF.

This chain's CDR3 is CASRSAGGLAAHNEQFF. CDR3 in DNA: TGTGCCAGCAGGTCAGCTGGGGGACTAGCAGCCCACAATGAGCAGTTCTTC. The chain is built from TRBV11-2 and TRBJ2-1, with 9 nucleotides matching TRBD2. The germline V gene has CDR1 SGHAT and CDR2 FQNNGV. The CDR3 spans 17 residues. Trimming took 6 bases from V and 5 from J; bases not matched to a gene: 14.

The J gene is TRBJ1-1, the V gene TRBV15; D remains unclear. The CDR3 is 16 residues long. Germline V gene data show CDR1 as LNHNV and CDR2 as YYDKDF (reference sequence). The V and J ends lost 3 bases and 0 bases respectively, with 14 bases between them. The CDR3 loop is CATSRAVGSMNTEAFF. DNA of the CDR3: TGTGCCACCAGCAGGGCGGTTGGATCGATGAACACTGAAGCTTTCTTT.

Only a few counts were recorded for this clone. This sample also contains other DNA sequences that code for the same CDR3. This chain connects TRBV9 to TRBJ1-5; D remains unclear. The germline gives CDR1 SGDLS, CDR2 YYNGEE. Trimming removed 0 bases at V and 7 bases at J, with 8 bases between. CDR3 size: 13 residues. CDR3 sequence: CASSVEGRQPQHF. The CDR3 DNA sequence: TGTGCCAGCAGCGTAGAGGGCCGGCAGCCCCAGCATTTT.

V and J are TRBV14 and TRBJ1-4; maybe TRBD1 (6 bases). This CDR3 has 15 residues. CDR1 and CDR2 from the germline V gene are SGHDN and FVKESK. V was trimmed by 1 base and J by 8 bases, leaving 14 bases between them. The CDR3 region has the DNA TGTGCCAGCAGCCAAGTGTTATGGGGGCGCGAAAAACTGTTTTTT. This gives the protein CASSQVLWGREKLFF.

This chain links TRBV7-8 with TRBJ2-7, with D maybe TRBD1 (5 bases). Trimming pared 3 bases from V and 5 bases from J, leaving 8 bases between. The CDR3 extends over 12 amino acids. Germline V CDR1 and CDR2: SGHVS, FQNEAQ. Here the CDR3 reads CASSFQGDEQYF. In DNA form, the CDR3 reads TGTGCCAGCAGCTTTCAGGGCGACGAGCAGTACTTC.

V and J are TRBV28 and TRBJ2-7; 9 nucleotides align to TRBD1. Unmatched junction bases numbered 3, after V lost 4 bases and J lost 2 bases. Per the germline V gene, CDR1 is MDHEN and CDR2 is SYDVKM. The CDR3 sequence is 14 residues long. The CDR3 sequence is CASSSQGATYEQYF. The CDR3 DNA sequence: TGTGCCAGCAGTTCACAGGGGGCAACCTACGAGCAGTACTTC.

The chain employs TRBV28 and TRBJ2-1; 8 nucleotides match TRBD2. The junction had 10 bases not matched to a gene; V was cut back by 3 bases and J by 6 bases. From germline, CDR1 is MDHEN and CDR2 SYDVKM. The CDR3 runs to 16 residues. This CDR3 reads CASSLRREVRLNEQFF. The DNA of the CDR3 is TGTGCCAGCAGTTTGAGGCGGGAGGTACGCCTCAATGAGCAGTTCTTC.

With regard to this clone: The same CDR3 arises from other DNA sequences in this sample as well. This chain links TRBV29-1 with TRBJ2-1; TRBD2 matches at 10 bases. The trim removed 1 base at V and 1 base at J, leaving 4 bases unmatched. The CDR3 runs to 16 residues. Germline CDR1 SQVTM, CDR2 ANQGSEA. CDR3 amino acids: CSVEGLAGVSYNEQFF. CDR3 DNA: TGCAGCGTTGAAGGCCTAGCGGGAGTGTCCTACAATGAGCAGTTCTTC.

As DNA, the CDR3 is TGCGCCAGCACGCCGGGACAGTCCCCCTACGAGCAGTACTTC. Amino acids: CASTPGQSPYEQYF. This rearrangement joins TRBV10-2 to TRBJ2-7; 7 nucleotides align to TRBD1. CDR1 is WSHSY and CDR2 is SAAADI in the germline V gene. CDR3 length equals 14 residues. The V gene end was trimmed by 7 bases and the J gene end by 2 bases; junction bases not matched to a gene: 8.

The chain joins TRBV7-3 to TRBJ2-7; TRBD1 agrees at 9 bases. CDR3 length: 16 amino acids. V trimming: 5 bases; J trimming: 5 bases; junction bases outside the gene matches: 13. The germline CDR1 and CDR2 sequences are SGHTA and FQGTGA. The CDR3 loop reads CASSQRPGQGTHEQYF. The CDR3 region has the DNA TGTGCCAGCAGCCAAAGACCGGGACAGGGAACCCACGAGCAGTACTTC.

The chain recombines TRBV4-1 with TRBJ1-1, with D hard to call. Germline V CDR1 and CDR2: MGHRA, YSYEKL. The V gene lost 1 base and the J gene lost 4 bases, with 13 bases spanning the gap. The CDR3 is 15 amino acids. DNA for the CDR3: TGCGCCAGCAGCCAAGGGGTCGGGGTGAGCACTGAAGCTTTCTTT. It translates to CASSQGVGVSTEAFF.

This clone was seen just once. The chain is built from TRBV28 and TRBJ1-4; D is perhaps TRBD1 (6 bases). The ends were cut back, 1 base at V and 7 bases at J, with 10 bases in the middle. The CDR3 has 14 residues. Germline V gene data show CDR1 as MDHEN and CDR2 as SYDVKM. The CDR3 loop reads CASSLLGGLEKLFF. In DNA, the CDR3 is TGTGCCAGCAGTTTATTGGGGGGCCTTGAAAAACTGTTTTTT.

A single count supports this clone. V gene TRBV27 combines with J gene TRBJ2-1, with 10 bases aligning to TRBD2. Germline-derived CDR1 and CDR2 are MNHEY and SMNVEV (reference sequence). J gave up 8 bases and V 4 bases, and 11 bases lay outside the gene matches. The CDR3 totals 16 residues. The CDR3 region has the DNA TGTGCCAGCAGTTCATGGACTAGCGGTCTCGCCGATGAGCAGTTCTTC. Protein sequence: CASSSWTSGLADEQFF.

CDR3 bases: TGTGCCAGCAGACCCACGGGACAGGGCTACAATGAGCAGTTCTTC. It is translated as CASRPTGQGYNEQFF. V and J are TRBV13 and TRBJ2-1; 9 nucleotides align to TRBD1. The CDR3 runs to 15 residues. Germline V CDR1 and CDR2: PRHDT, FYEKMQ (reference sequence). The V segment lost 6 bases and the J segment 3 bases; nucleotides outside the gene matches: 6. Together with reference TRBV13 and TRBJ2-1, the CDR3 gives the full variable domain: AAGVIQSPRHLIKEKRETATLKCYPIPRHDTVYWYQQGPGQDPQFLISFYEKMQSDKGSIPDRFSAQQFSDYHSELNMSSLELGDSALYFCASRPTGQGYNEQFFGPGTRLTVL.

The table lists this clone with a few counts. The rearrangement joins TRBV2 to TRBJ1-2; tentative D call: TRBD1 (5 bases). Germline assignment: CDR1 SNHLY and CDR2 FYNNEI. This CDR3 has 10 amino acids. Between the trimmed V and J ends, which lost 8 bases and 7 bases, there was a span of 8 bases. CDR3 sequence reads: CASSGVGYTF. CDR3 DNA: TGTGCCAGCTCGGGGGTTGGCTACACCTTC. Together with reference TRBV2 and TRBJ1-2, the CDR3 gives the full variable domain: EPEVTQTPSHQVTQMGQEVILRCVPISNHLYFYWYRQILGQKVEFLVSFYNNEISEKSEIFDDQFSVERPDGSNFTLKIRSTKLEDSAMYFCASSGVGYTFGSGTRLTVV.

The rearrangement links TRBV29-1 to TRBJ2-5; 9 positions agree with TRBD2. V lost 3 bases to trimming and J lost 4 bases; unmatched junction nucleotides: 15. The CDR3 totals 17 residues. Germline V gene data show CDR1 as SQVTM and CDR2 as ANQGSEA. The CDR3 loop reads CSVDGLSGRNPGETQYF. The CDR3 DNA reads TGCAGCGTTGACGGCCTTAGCGGGAGAAACCCGGGAGAGACCCAGTACTTC.

The chain recombines TRBV28 with TRBJ2-3; no clear D gene. The V end lost 3 bases, the J end lost 11 bases, and 18 bases lay between the germline ends. From germline, CDR1 is MDHEN and CDR2 SYDVKM. The CDR3 runs to 14 residues. The CDR3 nucleotides are TGTGCCAGCAGTTTTGGGTCCCGGCAAATCGAGCAGTATTTT. Translated: CASSFGSRQIEQYF.

This chain joins TRBV2 and TRBJ2-7; TRBD2 agrees at 7 bases. The V and J ends lost 4 bases and 0 bases, in that order; junction bases with no gene match: 3. The CDR3 covers 14 residues. Per the germline V gene, CDR1 is SNHLY and CDR2 is FYNNEI. The CDR3 loop reads CASSGGGSSYEQYF. Written as DNA, the CDR3 is TGTGCCAGCAGTGGGGGCGGGAGCTCCTACGAGCAGTACTTC. Full variable domain (outside the CDR3, taken from reference TRBV2 and TRBJ2-7): EPEVTQTPSHQVTQMGQEVILRCVPISNHLYFYWYRQILGQKVEFLVSFYNNEISEKSEIFDDQFSVERPDGSNFTLKIRSTKLEDSAMYFCASSGGGSSYEQYFGPGTRLTVT.

The chain is built from TRBV9 and TRBJ2-5; TRBD2 matches at 16 bases. CDR1 SGDLS and CDR2 YYNGEE come from the germline V gene. Trimming took 9 bases from V and 1 from J; bases not matched to a gene: 12. The CDR3 totals 18 residues. The CDR3 is CATSPGLAGGQGQETQYF. CDR3 bases: TGTGCCACGAGTCCGGGACTAGCGGGAGGGCAGGGCCAAGAGACCCAGTACTTC.

The genes are TRBV25-1 and TRBJ2-2; 7 nucleotides match TRBD2. Trimming took 5 bases from V and 3 from J; bases not matched to a gene: 9. Looked up from germline, CDR1 is MGHDK and CDR2 is SYGVNS. This CDR3 has 16 residues. CDR3 loop: CASSFLREGDTGELFF. Written as DNA, the CDR3 is TGTGCCAGCAGTTTCCTTAGGGAGGGCGACACCGGGGAGCTGTTTTTT. The variable domain in full, completed from reference TRBV25-1 and TRBJ2-2, reads EADIYQTPRYLVIGTGKKITLECSQTMGHDKMYWYQQDPGMELHLIHYSYGVNSTEKGDLSSESTVSRIRTEHFPLTLESARPSHTSQYLCASSFLREGDTGELFFGEGSRLTVL.